Below are 18 T cell receptor beta chains sequenced from a single sample in a study of T cells in Graves' hyperthyroidism and ophthalmopathy. RNA transcripts provided the source from which TCR beta CDR3 regions were amplified. In the first-round RT-PCR of the TCR CDR3, the HTBI primer set was used. TCRdb itself ran the multiplex PCR reads through MiXCR, one entry per CDR3 protein. The sample holds about 420,000 distinct CDR3 sequences, approximately 14% seen once. Sequencing was carried out using blood. These receptors were obtained from a woman aged 18-35 years with Graves' hyperthyroidism.

This clonotype was seen more than once but under ten times. In DNA form, the CDR3 reads TGTGCCAGCATTAGAGGGACGGGGTCACCCCTCCACTTT. Translating gives CASIRGTGSPLHF. The chain carries TRBV6-1 and TRBJ1-6, with a weak D call TRBD1 (5 bases). V lost 7 bases and J lost 10, with 14 bases in between. Germline values: CDR1 MNHNS, CDR2 SASEGT. There are 13 residues in the CDR3.

This clonotype was seen a few times. V is TRBV27 and J is TRBJ2-3; 12 bases agree with TRBD2. The CDR3 covers 16 residues. Germline V lookup: CDR1 MNHEY, CDR2 SMNVEV (reference sequence). V shed 5 bases and J 5 bases; nucleotides not matched to a gene: 8. The chain's CDR3 is CASSTLAGGPIDTQYF. DNA for the CDR3: TGTGCCAGCAGTACCCTAGCGGGAGGGCCAATAGATACGCAGTATTTT.

Details on this clonotype: One base away lies a much larger clone, so this may be a sequencing read error. V usage is TRBV2 and J usage is TRBJ2-1; TRBD2 agrees at 7 bases. The CDR3 sequence is 15 residues long. V shed 6 bases, J shed 2 bases, and the junction held 7 bases outside the gene matches. CDR1 SNHLY and CDR2 FYNNEI come from the germline V gene. The CDR3 here is CASSWGGHPYNEQFF. DNA of the CDR3: TGTGCCAGCAGCTGGGGGGGTCATCCCTACAATGAGCAGTTCTTC.

This clonotype showed up just a few times. The rearrangement uses TRBV3-1 and TRBJ2-7; D gene ambiguous. Trimming took off 0 bases at V and 7 bases at J, with 13 bases between the two ends. From germline, CDR1 is LGHDT and CDR2 YNNKEL (reference sequence). The CDR3 has 14 amino acids. The CDR3: CASSQDPLIGEQYF. Here the CDR3 DNA reads TGTGCCAGCAGCCAAGATCCACTTATTGGGGAGCAGTACTTC.

V gene TRBV27 combines with J gene TRBJ1-4, with 8 bases identical to TRBD1. This CDR3 is 14 amino acids long. Germline CDR1 MNHEY, CDR2 SMNVEV (reference sequence). Trimming at V came to 7 bases and at J to 5 bases, leaving 6 bases not matched to a gene. The CDR3 loop reads CASNDRTGNEKLFF. The CDR3 region has the DNA TGTGCCAGCAACGACAGGACAGGGAATGAAAAACTGTTTTTT.

This chain links TRBV20-1 with TRBJ2-7; D might be TRBD2 (6 bases). CDR1 DFQATT and CDR2 SNEGSKA come from the germline V gene (reference sequence). This CDR3 has 17 residues. V was shortened by 3 bases and J by 4 bases, with 25 bases between the two germline ends. The CDR3 DNA follows: TGCAGTGCTAGGGACGTCGGGAGCCCACAAAGATATTACGAGCAGTACTTC. It translates to CSARDVGSPQRYYEQYF.

This clonotype has ten or more counts. The chain recombines TRBV20-1 with TRBJ2-5; D remains unclear. Trimming cost V 1 base and J 7 bases, with 7 bases left between them. Per the germline V gene, CDR1 is DFQATT and CDR2 is SNEGSKA (reference sequence). The CDR3 is made up of 11 amino acids. The CDR3 DNA sequence: TGCAGTGCTAGAGGGGGTCGGACCCAGTACTTC. Translating gives CSARGGRTQYF.

This clonotype was seen repeatedly, ten times or more. The rearrangement uses TRBV27 and TRBJ2-2; D might be TRBD1 (6 bases). Trimming took off 6 bases at V and 7 bases at J, with 21 bases between the two ends. Germline V lookup: CDR1 MNHEY, CDR2 SMNVEV (reference sequence). CDR3 length: 16 residues. CDR3 amino acids: CASSPLLGAAGGELFF. The CDR3 coding sequence is TGTGCCAGCAGCCCCTTGTTGGGGGCGGCTGGCGGGGAGCTGTTTTTT.

There are many counts of this clonotype. The chain recombines TRBV2 with TRBJ2-1, with D perhaps matching TRBD2 (5 bases). The CDR3 runs 15 residues. Between the trimmed V and J ends, which lost 4 bases and 0 bases, there was a span of 10 bases. CDR1 SNHLY and CDR2 FYNNEI come from the germline V gene. CDR3 nucleotides: TGTGCCAGCAGTGCTTTACGGGGCTCCTACAATGAGCAGTTCTTC. The encoded protein is CASSALRGSYNEQFF.

This clonotype has a count of ten or more. The chain's CDR3 is CSATRPQNVEAQYF. In DNA form, the CDR3 reads TGCAGTGCTACCCGGCCACAGAACGTGGAGGCGCAGTATTTT. The rearrangement links TRBV20-1 to TRBJ2-3; maybe TRBD2 (5 bases). CDR1 and CDR2 from the germline V gene are DFQATT and SNEGSKA (reference sequence). The CDR3 covers 14 residues. The V gene lost 4 bases and the J gene lost 10 bases, with 21 bases spanning the gap.

This clonotype was seen many times. The J gene is TRBJ2-5, the V gene TRBV7-9; 13 bases agree with TRBD2. CDR1 is SEHNR, CDR2 FQNEAQ, per germline (reference sequence). The CDR3 covers 16 residues. Trimming removed 5 bases from V and 5 bases from J; junction bases left unmatched: 8. DNA of the CDR3: TGTGCCAGCAGCAGGACTAGCGGGGGCCTCCGGGAGACCCAGTACTTC. Its protein product is CASSRTSGGLRETQYF.

This clonotype came up many times. V and J are TRBV28 and TRBJ2-3, with D maybe TRBD2 (5 bases). The CDR3 loop spans 14 amino acids. Germline-derived CDR1 and CDR2 are MDHEN and SYDVKM. Between the trimmed V and J ends, which lost 4 bases and 2 bases, there was a span of 10 bases. The DNA of the CDR3 is TGTGCCAGCAGTTCCTTGGACTTCACAGATACGCAGTATTTT. It yields the protein CASSSLDFTDTQYF. The complete variable domain, with remaining parts taken from reference TRBV28 and TRBJ2-3, reads DVKVTQSSRYLVKRTGEKVFLECVQDMDHENMFWYRQDPGLGLRLIYFSYDVKMKEKGDIPEGYSVSREKKERFSLILESASTNQTSMYLCASSSLDFTDTQYFGPGTRLTVL.

This clonotype showed up many times. The chain recombines TRBV28 with TRBJ2-3; D not resolved. Germline CDR1 and CDR2: MDHEN and SYDVKM. The V end lost 3 bases, the J end lost 0 bases, and 7 bases lay between the germline ends. This CDR3 comprises 14 residues. CDR3 DNA sequence: TGTGCCAGCAGTTTCTCGGAGAGCACAGATACGCAGTATTTT. As protein: CASSFSESTDTQYF.

This clonotype has a count of ten or more. The CDR3 sequence is CSARRTGVEQYF. CDR3 in DNA: TGCAGTGCTAGGCGCACAGGGGTCGAGCAGTACTTC. The V and J genes are TRBV20-1 and TRBJ2-7; 7 positions match TRBD1. The junction had 5 bases not matched to a gene; V was cut back by 3 bases and J by 6 bases. Per the germline V gene, CDR1 is DFQATT and CDR2 is SNEGSKA (reference sequence). The CDR3 is 12 residues long.

The table lists this clonotype with a few counts. A read error may produce the germline difference seen at one junction end. This chain links TRBV5-1 with TRBJ2-1; 12 bases are shared with TRBD2. Germline CDR1 reads SGHRS; CDR2 reads YFSETQ. The CDR3 spans 15 residues. This chain's CDR3 is CASSRTSGNYNEQSF. DNA of the CDR3: TGCGCCAGCAGTCGGACTAGCGGGAACTACAATGAGCAGTCCTTC.

V usage is TRBV19 and J usage is TRBJ2-7, with 7 bases fitting TRBD2. V lost 2 bases, J lost 0 bases, and 19 bases stayed unmatched. Germline V gene lookup returns CDR1 LNHDA and CDR2 SQIVND (reference sequence). The CDR3 covers 20 residues. CDR3 region: CASSILSFGGSGSLSYEQYF. In DNA form, the CDR3 reads TGTGCCAGTAGTATACTGTCTTTCGGGGGGAGCGGATCTCTCTCCTACGAGCAGTACTTC.

Many counts were recorded for this clonotype. The DNA of the CDR3 is TGTGCCAGCATAACAGGCCGGGACGTCTATAATTCACCCCTCCACTTT. This codes for CASITGRDVYNSPLHF. The V call is TRBV2, the J call TRBJ1-6; weak D call: TRBD1 (5 bases). Germline CDR1 reads SNHLY; CDR2 reads FYNNEI. The CDR3 is 16 residues long. With 7 bases removed from V and 3 bases from J, the gap between germline ends came to 16 bases.

The rearrangement links TRBV7-9 to TRBJ2-7; TRBD2 matches 9 bases. Germline V gene sequence: CDR1 SEHNR, CDR2 FQNEAQ (reference sequence). The CDR3 contains 16 residues. The junction had 15 bases not matched to a gene; V was cut back by 6 bases and J by 6 bases. The CDR3 DNA is TGTGCCAGCAGACCCCTTCGGCTAGCGGGGTCAACCGAGCAGTACTTC. Encoded protein: CASRPLRLAGSTEQYF. The full variable domain, in which reference TRBV7-9 and TRBJ2-7 provide the parts outside the CDR3, is DTGVSQNPRHKITKRGQNVTFRCDPISEHNRLYWYRQTLGQGPEFLTYFQNEAQLEKSRLLSDRFSAERPKGSFSTLEIQRTEQGDSAMYLCASRPLRLAGSTEQYFGPGTRLTVT.